This record looks at one TCR beta chain sequence and its context. Its antigen is unknown. The cDNA for TCR beta came from 5'RACE template switching with UMIs. From the 5' RACE reads, TCRdb lists one entry per CDR3 protein and no DNA. In all, the sample yields 250,000 to 300,000 distinct CDR3 sequences. The data stem from a study of T cells expressing NK-cell markers. Study information: The sequencing cohort of eight donors included seven HCMV-seropositive individuals and one seronegative individual.

Study observations and caveats: For five or six donors, the dominant NKG2C+ clonotypes made up about 1.0-8% of their CD8+ T cells.

This CDR3 contains 16 residues. Germline V gene lookup returns CDR1 SGHTA and CDR2 FQGNSA. This receptor was taken from a woman aged 18 to 75 in good health. Material for sequencing was blood T cells: a sorted CD56 or NKG2C T cell subset, CD4+ or CD8+ T cells, or bulk PBMC T cells (not recorded which). The rearrangement uses TRBV7-2 and TRBJ2-1; TCRdb outputs TRBD2, but without DNA this stays unchecked. This chain's CDR3 is CASSLTSGASYNEQFF.